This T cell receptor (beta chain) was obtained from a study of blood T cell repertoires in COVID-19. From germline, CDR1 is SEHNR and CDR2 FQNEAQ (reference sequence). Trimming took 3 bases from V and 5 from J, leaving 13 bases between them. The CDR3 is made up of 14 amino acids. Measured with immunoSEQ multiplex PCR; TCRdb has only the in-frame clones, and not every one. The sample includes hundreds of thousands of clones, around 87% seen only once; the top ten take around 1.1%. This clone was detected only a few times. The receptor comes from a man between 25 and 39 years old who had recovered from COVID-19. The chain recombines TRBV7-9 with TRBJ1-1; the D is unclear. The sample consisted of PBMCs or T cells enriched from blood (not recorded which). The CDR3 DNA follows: TGTGCCAGCAGCTTGTTTGGAGGAGGGACTGAAGCTTTCTTT. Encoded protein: CASSLFGGGTEAFF.